This TCR beta chain is drawn from a study of beta chain features in type 1 diabetes. Germline loops: CDR1 MNHEY, CDR2 SMNVEV (reference sequence). The V end was cut by 5 bases, the J end by 3 bases, with 16 bases between. The CDR3 has 16 amino acids. The study reverse transcribed the entire isolated RNA, so it sequenced expressed TCRB transcripts. This table comes from immunoSEQ multiplex PCR, and its TCRdb copy is limited to in-frame clones, with some not included. The sample includes about 620,000 clones, around a sixth of them seen just once. This clone came up a few times. The chain links TRBV27 to TRBJ1-4; D uncertain. This receptor was obtained from a man aged 18-30 years in good health. The material sequenced was naive CD4+ T cells from blood. In nucleotides, the CDR3 is TGTGCCAGCAGTCCCCGGAACATGGACGCTAATGAAAAACTGTTTTTT. This gives the protein CASSPRNMDANEKLFF.